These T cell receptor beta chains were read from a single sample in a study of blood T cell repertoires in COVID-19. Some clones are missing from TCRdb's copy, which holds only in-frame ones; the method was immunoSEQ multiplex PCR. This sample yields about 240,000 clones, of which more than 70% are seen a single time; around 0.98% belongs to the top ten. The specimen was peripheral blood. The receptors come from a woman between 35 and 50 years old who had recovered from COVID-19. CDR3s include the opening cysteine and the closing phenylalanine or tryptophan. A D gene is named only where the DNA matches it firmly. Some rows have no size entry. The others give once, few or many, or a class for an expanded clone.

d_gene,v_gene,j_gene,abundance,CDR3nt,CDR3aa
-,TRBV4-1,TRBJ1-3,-,TGCGCCAGCAGCCATCCCTTAGACACCATATATTTT,CASSHPLDTIYF
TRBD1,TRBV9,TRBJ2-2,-,TGTGCCAGCAGCGCCCGACGACAGGGTGGCGGGGAGCTGTTTTTT,CASSARRQGGGELFF
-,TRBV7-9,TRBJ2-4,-,TGTGCCAGCAGCCAAGGATGGGGAGACCTAGCCAAAAACATTCAGTACTTC,CASSQGWGDLAKNIQYF
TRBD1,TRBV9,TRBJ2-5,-,TGTGCCAGCAGCGCCACAGGGGTTGGGGAGACCCAGTACTTC,CASSATGVGETQYF
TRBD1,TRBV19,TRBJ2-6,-,TGTGCCAGTAGTCCCGGACAGGGCCTCTCTGGGGCCAACGTCCTGACTTTC,CASSPGQGLSGANVLTF
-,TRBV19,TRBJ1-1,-,TGTGCCAGTAGTATAGGCAGGGCGCCGAACACTGAAGCTTTCTTT,CASSIGRAPNTEAFF
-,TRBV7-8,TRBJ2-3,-,TGTGCCAGCAGCTTAGGGAGACTACCCCGTACAGATACGCAGTATTTT,CASSLGRLPRTDTQYF
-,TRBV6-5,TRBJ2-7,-,TGTGCCAGCAGTTACACAAGGACTCTCCGGGCCGAGCAGTACTTC,CASSYTRTLRAEQYF
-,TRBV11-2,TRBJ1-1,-,TGTGCCAGCAGCTTATTGCGGGGCCCCGCTGAAGCTTTCTTT,CASSLLRGPAEAFF
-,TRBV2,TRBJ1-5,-,TGTGCCAGCAGCCCCGACAGAGAGCCCCAGCATTTT,CASSPDREPQHF
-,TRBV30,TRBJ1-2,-,TGTGCCTGGAGTCACCCTACAGGTGGCTATGGCTACACCTTC,CAWSHPTGGYGYTF
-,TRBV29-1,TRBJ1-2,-,TGCAGCGTTGAGGGGGGGGGAGGCTATGGCTACACCTTC,CSVEGGGGYGYTF
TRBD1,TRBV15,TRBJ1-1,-,TGTGCCACCAGCAGGACGACAGGGGCGAACACTGAAGCTTTCTTT,CATSRTTGANTEAFF
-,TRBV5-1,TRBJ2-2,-,TGCGCCAGCAGAATTCAGGGGGGCACCGGGGAGCTGTTTTTT,CASRIQGGTGELFF
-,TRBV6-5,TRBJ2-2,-,TGTGCCAGCAGGCCCGGGGGTTCGGGCACCGGGGAGCTGTTTTTT,CASRPGGSGTGELFF
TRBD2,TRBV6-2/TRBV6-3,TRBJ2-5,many,TGTGCCAGCAGTTACTCGAGGCAGACTAGCGGGAAACAAGAGACCCAGTACTTC,CASSYSRQTSGKQETQYF
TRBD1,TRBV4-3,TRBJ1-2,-,TGCGCCAGCAGCCGAGGACAGGGGGCGCAGAACTATGGCTACACCTTC,CASSRGQGAQNYGYTF
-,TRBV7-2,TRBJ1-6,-,TGTGCCAGCAGCCCCCATGCCCGTAGCTCCTATAATTCACCCCTCCACTTT,CASSPHARSSYNSPLHF
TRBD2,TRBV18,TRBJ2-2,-,TGTGCCAGCTCCCAACCACGGGGGGCGAACACCGGGGAGCTGTTTTTT,CASSQPRGANTGELFF
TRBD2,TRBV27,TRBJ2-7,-,TGTGCCAGCAGTTTGGGGACTAGCGGGAACGAGCAGTACTTC,CASSLGTSGNEQYF
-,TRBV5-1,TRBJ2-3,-,TGCGCCAGCAGCTTGGGCCAAGGGGGGGCCCACGCAGATACGCAGTATTTT,CASSLGQGGAHADTQYF
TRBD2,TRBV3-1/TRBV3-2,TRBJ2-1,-,TGTGCCAGCAGCCGAAGCGGGAGGGGGAATGAGCAGTTCTTC,CASSRSGRGNEQFF
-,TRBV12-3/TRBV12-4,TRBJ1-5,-,TGTGCCAGCAGTTTCGGGGGGTCTCAGCATTTT,CASSFGGSQHF
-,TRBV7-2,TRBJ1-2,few,TGTGCCAGCAGCTCTTCAGGAGGAAGCTATGGCTACACCTTC,CASSSSGGSYGYTF
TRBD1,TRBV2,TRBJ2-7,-,TGTGCCAGCAGACCCGACAGGGGGATATTAGAGCAGTACTTC,CASRPDRGILEQYF
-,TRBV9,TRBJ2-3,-,TGTGCCAGCAGCGTGGCCGGCGGGGGCACAGATACGCAGTATTTT,CASSVAGGGTDTQYF
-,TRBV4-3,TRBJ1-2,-,TGCGCCAGCAGCCAAGGGGGGGCTAACTATGGCTACACCTTC,CASSQGGANYGYTF
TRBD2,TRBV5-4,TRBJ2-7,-,TGTGCCAGCAGCTTGGGTGGGACTAGCCGGGTCTACGAGCAGTACTTC,CASSLGGTSRVYEQYF
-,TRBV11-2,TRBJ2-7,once,TGTGCCAGCAGCCCCTTCGGGATGGGTTACGAGCAGTACTTC,CASSPFGMGYEQYF
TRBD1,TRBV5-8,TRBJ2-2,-,TGTGCCAGCAGCCGACAGGGTGGCGGGGAGCTGTTTTTT,CASSRQGGGELFF
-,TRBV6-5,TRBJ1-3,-,TGTGCCAGCAGCGGCGGGGGTTTCTCTGGAAACACCATATATTTT,CASSGGGFSGNTIYF
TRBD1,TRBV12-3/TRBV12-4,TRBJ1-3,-,TGTGCCAGCCGCGGACAGGGGCAAAACACCATATATTTT,CASRGQGQNTIYF
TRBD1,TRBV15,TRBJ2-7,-,TGTGCCACCAGCAGAGATCGTTTGGACAGGTGGGACTTC,CATSRDRLDRWDF
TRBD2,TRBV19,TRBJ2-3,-,TGTGCCAGTACCACTAGCGGAGCTAGCACAGATACGCAGTATTTT,CASTTSGASTDTQYF
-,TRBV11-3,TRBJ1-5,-,TGTGCCAGCAGCCCCAACAGGGATCAGCCCCAGCATTTT,CASSPNRDQPQHF
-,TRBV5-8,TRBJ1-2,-,TGTGCCAGCAGCCTTCTCGTTGGGGGCACCATTAACTATGGCTACACCTTC,CASSLLVGGTINYGYTF
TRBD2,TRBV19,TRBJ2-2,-,TGTGCCAGTAGTGGACTAGCGGGAGGGCGCACCGGGGAGCTGTTTTTT,CASSGLAGGRTGELFF
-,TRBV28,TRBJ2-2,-,TGTGCCAGCAGTTTAGGACTTAACACCGGGGAGCTGTTTTTT,CASSLGLNTGELFF
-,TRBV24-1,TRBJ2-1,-,TGTGCCACCAGTGACCCCCGGACTGGTTTCGGGGAGCAGTTCTTC,CATSDPRTGFGEQFF
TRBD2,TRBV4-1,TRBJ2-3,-,TGCGCCAGCAGCCAAGGGGCTAGCGGGCCACGGGGGGATACGCAGTATTTT,CASSQGASGPRGDTQYF
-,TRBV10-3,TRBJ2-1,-,TGTGCCATCAGTGGAGGGGGTGAGCAGTTCTTC,CAISGGGEQFF
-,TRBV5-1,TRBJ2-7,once,TGCGCCAGCAGCTTGGGGTCGGACAGCTCCCACGAGCAGTACTTC,CASSLGSDSSHEQYF
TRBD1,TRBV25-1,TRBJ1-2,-,TGTGCCAGCAGTGGAAACAGGGGCCCCTATGGCTACACCTTC,CASSGNRGPYGYTF
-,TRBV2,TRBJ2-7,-,TGTGCCAGCAGCACCAGGGTAGGACAACTTACCTCCTACGAGCAGTACTTC,CASSTRVGQLTSYEQYF
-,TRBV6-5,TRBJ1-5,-,TGTGCCAGCAGTTATTCCGGGGGGCATCAGCCCCAGCATTTT,CASSYSGGHQPQHF
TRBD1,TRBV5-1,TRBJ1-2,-,TGCGCCAGCAGCGCCGGGGACAGGTCGTCCTATGGCTACACCTTC,CASSAGDRSSYGYTF
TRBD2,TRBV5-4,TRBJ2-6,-,TGTGCCAGCAGCTTGGCGGGGGGTGCAAGAGAGGCTGGGGCCAACGTCCTGACTTTC,CASSLAGGAREAGANVLTF
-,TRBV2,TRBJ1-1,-,TGTGCCAGCAGCCCGGAGGGACTGAATACCCCTGAAGCTTTCTTT,CASSPEGLNTPEAFF
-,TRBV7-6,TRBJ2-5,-,TGTGCCAGCAGCCCCAGGCGGGGCGCAAAGGAGACCCAGTACTTC,CASSPRRGAKETQYF
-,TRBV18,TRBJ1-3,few,TGTGCCAGCTCACCCCTTGGCGGCTCTGGAAACACCATATATTTT,CASSPLGGSGNTIYF
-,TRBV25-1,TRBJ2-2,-,TGTGCCAGCAGTGAATCGCCCCGGTGGGGGGAGCTGTTTTTT,CASSESPRWGELFF